These 13 T cell receptor beta chains were all obtained from the same sample, sequenced in a study. TCRdb re-analysed the 5' RACE reads in MiXCR, keeping a single row per CDR3 protein. The sample yields 55,000 to 75,000 distinct CDR3 sequences, about 31% seen once. The sequencing input was tumor-infiltrating naive CD4+ T cells sorted from the breast tumor. Subset: naive CD4+ T cells, CD4+CD45RA+CD25-. The receptor source for this set is a female donor with breast cancer.

This clonotype was seen repeatedly, ten times or more. The chain employs TRBV5-6 and TRBJ2-5, with TRBD1 matching over 8 bases. V lost 0 bases, J lost 5 bases, and 6 bases stayed unmatched. Germline values: CDR1 SGHDT, CDR2 YYEEEE. This CDR3 is 15 amino acids long. The CDR3 protein is CASSLVAGGRETQYF. The CDR3 nucleotides read TGTGCCAGCAGCTTGGTCGCAGGGGGCAGGGAGACCCAGTACTTC.

This clonotype was detected a few times. The chain carries TRBV7-3 and TRBJ2-2; perhaps TRBD1 as D (7 bases). V lost 2 bases and J 12 bases, leaving 31 bases between the germline ends. The CDR3 extends over 19 amino acids. Germline loops: CDR1 SGHTA, CDR2 FQGTGA. CDR3 in amino acids: CASSLEVFLTGNAEGKLFF. In nucleotides, the CDR3 is TGTGCCAGCAGCTTAGAGGTCTTTTTGACAGGGAATGCGGAGGGGAAGCTGTTTTTT.

The V gene is TRBV20-1, the J gene TRBJ1-2, with D unresolved. CDR1 and CDR2 from the germline V gene are DFQATT and SNEGSKA (reference sequence). The CDR3 totals 12 residues. The V gene lost 0 bases and the J gene lost 5 bases, with 7 bases spanning the gap. This chain's CDR3 is CSAREAVYGYTF. The CDR3 DNA sequence: TGCAGTGCTAGAGAGGCGGTTTATGGCTACACCTTC.

This chain uses TRBV4-1 with TRBJ1-1, with D hard to call. Trimming left V 4 bases short and J 6 bases short, with 18 bases between. Germline CDR1 and CDR2: MGHRA and YSYEKL. The CDR3 loop spans 15 amino acids. CDR3 bases: TGCGCCAGCAGCCCCCTACCAGGAATGGACGCTGAAGCTTTCTTT. Encoded protein: CASSPLPGMDAEAFF.

This clonotype was found a few times. The chain is built from TRBV4-2 and TRBJ2-2; D not resolved. Germline-derived CDR1 and CDR2 are LGHNA and YNFKEQ. This CDR3 is 16 amino acids long. Trimming shortened V by 0 bases and J by 8 bases, and 16 bases separated the two germline ends. The CDR3 DNA reads as TGTGCCAGCAGCCAAGAGGGCTCGCGCTCAGGTGGGGAGCTGTTTTTT. It encodes CASSQEGSRSGGELFF.

This chain connects TRBV6-2 or TRBV6-3 to TRBJ2-1; no clear D gene. V was pared by 5 bases and J by 6 bases, with 11 bases between. CDR1 is MNHEY, CDR2 SVGEGT, per germline. This CDR3 region has 13 residues. As DNA, the CDR3 is TGTGCCAGCAGTGGACCGCCGGGCAATGAGCAGTTCTTC. Amino acids: CASSGPPGNEQFF.

This clonotype was counted only a few times. The V call is TRBV4-1, the J call TRBJ1-4; 9 bases line up with TRBD1. Germline V lookup: CDR1 MGHRA, CDR2 YSYEKL. Trimming cost V 10 bases and J 7 bases; bases outside gene matches: 10. This CDR3 has 14 amino acids. CDR3 coding DNA: TGCGCCACACGGCCGACAGGGGGTATTGAAAAACTGTTTTTT. Amino acids: CATRPTGGIEKLFF.

The J gene is TRBJ1-2, the V gene TRBV20-1, with 8 bases that match TRBD1. The V and J ends lost 0 bases and 5 bases, in that order; junction bases with no gene match: 8. This CDR3 spans 15 amino acids. CDR1 is DFQATT and CDR2 is SNEGSKA in the germline V gene (reference sequence). CDR3 sequence: CSAREIQGAIYGYTF. The CDR3, as DNA: TGCAGTGCTAGAGAAATTCAGGGGGCTATATATGGCTACACCTTC.

This clonotype was seen just once. The genes are TRBV7-9 and TRBJ2-5; the D is unclear. The CDR3 has 12 amino acids. Germline V gene lookup returns CDR1 SEHNR and CDR2 FQNEAQ (reference sequence). Between the trimmed V and J ends, which lost 7 bases and 6 bases, there was a span of 12 bases. The CDR3 spells CASTWVGKTQYF. The DNA of the CDR3 is TGTGCCAGCACTTGGGTTGGGAAGACCCAGTACTTC.

To note about this clonotype: A read error may account for a junction end that differs from germline. The rearrangement links TRBV9 to TRBJ1-2, with 12 bases fitting TRBD1. Germline lookup yields CDR1 SGDLS and CDR2 YYNGEE. The CDR3 runs to 16 residues. The CDR3 region has the DNA TGTGCCAGCAGCGTATCGGGGACAGGGGGCGCCTATGGCCACACCTTC. Protein sequence: CASSVSGTGGAYGHTF.

The CDR3 reads CASSLATNFRQYF. In DNA form, the CDR3 reads TGTGCCAGCAGCTTGGCGACTAATTTTCGTCAGTACTTC. This chain uses TRBV7-2 with TRBJ2-7; a possible D gene is TRBD2 (5 bases). This CDR3 spans 13 amino acids. The V gene lost 3 bases and the J gene lost 10 bases, with 16 bases spanning the gap. Per germline, CDR1 SGHTA and CDR2 FQGNSA.

The chain joins TRBV7-8 to TRBJ2-6, with TRBD2 matching over 12 bases. The CDR3 length is 19 residues. V lost 4 bases to trimming and J lost 2 bases; unmatched junction nucleotides: 9. Germline lookup yields CDR1 SGHVS and CDR2 FQNEAQ. The CDR3 DNA is TGTGCCAGCAGCTCTCTAGCGGGGGGGCTCACCCCTGGGGCCAACGTCCTGACTTTC. Residues: CASSSLAGGLTPGANVLTF.

This clonotype appeared a few times. J is TRBJ2-7 and V is TRBV28; D is unclear. This CDR3 is 15 amino acids long. The germline CDR1 and CDR2 sequences are MDHEN and SYDVKM. Trimming took 4 bases from V and 3 from J, leaving 16 bases between them. CDR3 amino acids: CASSSLKGLNYEQYF. The CDR3 DNA follows: TGTGCCAGCAGTTCCCTAAAGGGCCTTAACTACGAGCAGTACTTC.